Listed here are 10 T cell receptor beta chains from one sample, sequenced in a study of cytomegalovirus exposure and HLA in healthy donors (dated by TCRdb to 2016 to 2017). The library was made by the immunoSEQ multiplex PCR assay. For the multiplex PCR, a mixture combining 60 forward primers for TCR Vbeta segments and 13 reverse primers for TCR Jbeta segments was used. This is the immuneACCESS table as TCRdb keeps it, with only in-frame sequences that have V and J called. A part of the clones is gone; compared with another copy, unresolved V genes explain less than half, and the rest is unexplained. In this sample the table shows some 130,000 clones, around 78% of which occur a single time. The ten largest clones capture about 1.5% of the sample. Sequenced sample: PBMCs. These receptors came from a man aged 35-49 years in good health and CMV-seronegative.

This clone was observed a handful of times. Other nucleotide sequences from this sample produce the same CDR3. The chain employs TRBV27 and TRBJ1-5, with D unresolved. V was trimmed by 3 bases and J by 7 bases, leaving 10 bases between them. The CDR3 spans 13 residues. Germline CDR1 reads MNHEY; CDR2 reads SMNVEV (reference sequence). The DNA for the CDR3 is TGTGCCAGCAGTTTGGAGGGCCCGCAGCCCCAGCATTTT. Its protein product is CASSLEGPQPQHF.

Regarding this clone: At one boundary the junction diverges from the germline segment, which might be a read error. The rearrangement links TRBV7-9 to TRBJ2-2, with D unresolved. Germline-derived CDR1 and CDR2 are SEHNR and FQNEAQ (reference sequence). The length of the CDR3 is 13 residues. CDR3 sequence: CSSSLESTGELFF. The CDR3 DNA reads as TGTTCCAGCAGCTTAGAGAGCACCGGGGAGCTGTTTTTT.

The chain couples TRBV5-1 to TRBJ2-3; possible D gene TRBD2, 6 bases. The CDR3 loop spans 14 amino acids. Per germline, CDR1 SGHRS and CDR2 YFSETQ. V was trimmed by 0 bases and J by 3 bases, leaving 8 bases between them. Here the CDR3 reads CASSLGGTTDTQYF. CDR3 bases: TGCGCCAGCAGCTTGGGGGGGACTACAGATACGCAGTATTTT.

The chain couples TRBV2 to TRBJ2-7, with D unclear. This CDR3 is built from 12 residues. The germline V gene has CDR1 SNHLY and CDR2 FYNNEI. V was cut by 2 bases and J by 2 bases, with 4 bases left in between. The DNA for the CDR3 is TGTGCCAGCAGTGAATTAGCCTACGAGCAGTACTTC. Translated, it gives CASSELAYEQYF.

CDR3: CAISEESYEQYF. The CDR3 nucleotides read TGTGCCATCAGTGAAGAGAGCTACGAGCAGTACTTC. The rearrangement links TRBV10-3 to TRBJ2-7; D remains unclear. V shed 3 bases and J shed 3 bases, with 6 bases lying between them. Per germline, CDR1 ENHRY and CDR2 SYGVKD. The CDR3 covers 12 residues.

The chain combines TRBV7-8 with TRBJ2-1; D perhaps matches TRBD2 (6 bases). The germline gives CDR1 SGHVS, CDR2 FQNEAQ. V was trimmed by 4 bases and J by 3 bases, leaving 10 bases between them. The CDR3 runs 14 residues. Here the CDR3 reads CASSWTEGYNEQFF. The CDR3 nucleotides read TGTGCCAGCAGCTGGACGGAGGGCTACAATGAGCAGTTCTTC.

This clone was detected only a few times. The rearrangement links TRBV6-6 to TRBJ1-2, with D unresolved. Deletions cut 3 bases from V and 8 bases from J, with 13 bases between. The CDR3 length is 13 residues. The germline V gene has CDR1 MNHNY and CDR2 SVGAGI (reference sequence). In nucleotides, the CDR3 is TGTGCCAGCAGTTATGCCTTCTACGAGGGCTACACCTTC. Its protein is CASSYAFYEGYTF.

This chain connects TRBV19 to TRBJ2-5; TRBD2 matches at 7 bases. V shed 3 bases, J shed 2 bases, and the junction held 6 bases outside the gene matches. The CDR3 is 15 amino acids. Looked up from germline, CDR1 is LNHDA and CDR2 is SQIVND (reference sequence). The CDR3 bases are TGTGCCAGTAGTATGGGCGGGGGTCATCAAGAGACCCAGTACTTC. Its translation is CASSMGGGHQETQYF.

This clone has just a few counts. One junction end does not reproduce the germline sequence, and a read error may be involved. This rearrangement joins TRBV7-7 to TRBJ1-5, with 11 bases identical to TRBD1. The CDR3 contains 18 residues. Per germline, CDR1 SSHAT and CDR2 FNYEAQ (reference sequence). The CDR3 sequence: CASSRSRDRGWNNQPQHF. CDR3 nucleotides: TGTGCTAGCAGCCGTTCCCGGGACAGGGGGTGGAACAATCAGCCCCAGCATTTT.

This chain connects TRBV27 to TRBJ1-2, with 11 bases lining up with TRBD1. This CDR3 is 16 amino acids long. Germline CDR1 and CDR2: MNHEY and SMNVEV (reference sequence). The ends lost 4 bases at V and 3 bases at J; junction bases unmatched: 7. The CDR3 here is CASSSRTGGGHYGYTF. In DNA form, the CDR3 reads TGTGCCAGCAGTTCAAGGACAGGGGGCGGACACTATGGCTACACCTTC.